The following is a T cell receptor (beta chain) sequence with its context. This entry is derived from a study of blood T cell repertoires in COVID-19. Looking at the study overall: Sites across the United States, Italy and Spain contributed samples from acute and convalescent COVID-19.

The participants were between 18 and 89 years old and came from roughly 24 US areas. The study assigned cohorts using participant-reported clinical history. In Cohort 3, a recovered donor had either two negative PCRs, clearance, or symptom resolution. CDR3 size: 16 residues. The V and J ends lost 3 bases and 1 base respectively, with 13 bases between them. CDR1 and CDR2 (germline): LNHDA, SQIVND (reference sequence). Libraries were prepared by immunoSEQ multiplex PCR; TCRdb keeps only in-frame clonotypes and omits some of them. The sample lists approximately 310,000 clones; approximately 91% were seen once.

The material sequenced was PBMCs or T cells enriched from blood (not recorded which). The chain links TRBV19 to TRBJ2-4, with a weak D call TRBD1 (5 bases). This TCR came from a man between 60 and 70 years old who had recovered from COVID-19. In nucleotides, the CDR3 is TGTGCCAGTAGTATTGTAGGGGTAGGTGCCAAAAACATTCAGTACTTC. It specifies CASSIVGVGAKNIQYF.